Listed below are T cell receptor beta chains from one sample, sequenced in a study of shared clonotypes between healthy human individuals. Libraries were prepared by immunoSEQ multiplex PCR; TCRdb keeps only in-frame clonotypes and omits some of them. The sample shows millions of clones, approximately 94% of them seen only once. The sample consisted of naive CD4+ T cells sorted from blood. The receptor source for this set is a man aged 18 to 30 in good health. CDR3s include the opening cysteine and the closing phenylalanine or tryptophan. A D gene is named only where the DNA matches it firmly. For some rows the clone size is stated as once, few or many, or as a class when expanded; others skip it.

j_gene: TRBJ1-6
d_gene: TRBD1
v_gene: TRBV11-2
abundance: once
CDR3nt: TGTGCCAGCAGCTCAAACCCGACAGGGTACCTCCACTTT
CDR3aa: CASSSNPTGYLHF

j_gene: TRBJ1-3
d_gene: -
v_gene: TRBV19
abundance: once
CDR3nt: TGTGCCAGCGGACGGGCGGGAAACACCATATATTTT
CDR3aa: CASGRAGNTIYF

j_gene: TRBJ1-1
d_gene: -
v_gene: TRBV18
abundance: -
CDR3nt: TGTGCCAGCTCACCACCGAATCTTCCAGTTGAAGCTTTCTTT
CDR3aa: CASSPPNLPVEAFF

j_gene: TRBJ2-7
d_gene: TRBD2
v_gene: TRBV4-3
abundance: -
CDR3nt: TGCGCCAGCAGCCAAGATCGGATAGCGGGAGTGTACGAGCAGTACTTC
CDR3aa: CASSQDRIAGVYEQYF

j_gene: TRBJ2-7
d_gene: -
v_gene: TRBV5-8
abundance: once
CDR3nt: TGTGCCAGCTCCCGGCGCGTTCGCTCGAGCTCCTACGAGCAGTACTTC
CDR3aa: CASSRRVRSSSYEQYF

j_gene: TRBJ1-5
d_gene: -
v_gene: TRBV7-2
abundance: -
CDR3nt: TGTGCCAGCAGCTCCAGGGGTCAGCCCCAGCATTTT
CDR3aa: CASSSRGQPQHF

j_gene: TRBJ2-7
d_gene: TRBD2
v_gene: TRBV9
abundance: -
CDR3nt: TGTGCCAGCAGCGTAGAACCAGCGGGGGTCTACGAGCAGTACTTC
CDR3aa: CASSVEPAGVYEQYF

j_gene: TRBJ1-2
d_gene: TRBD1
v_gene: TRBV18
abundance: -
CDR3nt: TGTGCCAGCTCATTTCAACCGGGACAGGATTTGGATGGCTACACCTTC
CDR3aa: CASSFQPGQDLDGYTF

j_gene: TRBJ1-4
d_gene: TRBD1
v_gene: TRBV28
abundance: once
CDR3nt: TGTGCCAGCAGCCCCGCTGGGACAGGGGAAAAACTGTTTTTT
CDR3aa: CASSPAGTGEKLFF

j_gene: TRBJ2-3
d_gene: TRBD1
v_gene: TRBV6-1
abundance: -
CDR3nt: TGTGCCAGCAGAGTACAGGGGAGAGATACGCAGTATTTT
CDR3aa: CASRVQGRDTQYF

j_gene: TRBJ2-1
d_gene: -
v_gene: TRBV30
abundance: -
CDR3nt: TGTGCCTGGAGTCTCGGACAGACCTACAATGAGCAGTTCTTC
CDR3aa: CAWSLGQTYNEQFF

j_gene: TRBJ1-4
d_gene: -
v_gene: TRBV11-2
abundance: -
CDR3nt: TGTGCCAGCAGCTCACAGGAGACAGAAAAACTGTTTTTT
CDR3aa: CASSSQETEKLFF

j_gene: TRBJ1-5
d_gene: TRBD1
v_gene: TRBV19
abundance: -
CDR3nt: TGTGCCAGTAGTATAAGACAGGGTGATCAGCCCCAGCATTTT
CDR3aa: CASSIRQGDQPQHF

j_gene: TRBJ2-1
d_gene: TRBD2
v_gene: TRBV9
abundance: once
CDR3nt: TGTGCCAGCAGCGTAGGGGCTAGCGGGTTCAATGAGCAGTTCTTC
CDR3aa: CASSVGASGFNEQFF

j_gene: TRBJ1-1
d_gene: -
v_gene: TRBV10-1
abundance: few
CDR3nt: TGCGCCAGCAGTGAGTCAGGGGGGAACACTGAAGCTTTCTTT
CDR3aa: CASSESGGNTEAFF

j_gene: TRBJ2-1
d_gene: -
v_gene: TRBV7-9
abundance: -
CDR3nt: TGTGCCAGCAGCTTATTGACTACCAACAATGAGCAGTTCTTC
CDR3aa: CASSLLTTNNEQFF

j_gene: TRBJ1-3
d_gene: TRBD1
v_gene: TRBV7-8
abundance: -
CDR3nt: TGTGCCAGCAGCTTTGGGCAGGGGGCTGGATCTGGAAACACCATATATTTT
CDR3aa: CASSFGQGAGSGNTIYF

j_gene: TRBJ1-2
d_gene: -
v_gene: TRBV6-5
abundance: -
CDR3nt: TGTGCCAGCAGGAGTTGGGCCGTTCATGGCTACACCTTC
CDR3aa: CASRSWAVHGYTF

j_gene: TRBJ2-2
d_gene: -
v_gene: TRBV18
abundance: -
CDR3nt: TGTGCCAGCTCACCCGGACAGTACACCGGGGAGCTGTTTTTT
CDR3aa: CASSPGQYTGELFF

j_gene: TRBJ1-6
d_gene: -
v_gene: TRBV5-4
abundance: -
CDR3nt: TGTGCCAGCAGCCAGTTGGGCGCCGTCTCCTATAATTCACCCCTCCACTTT
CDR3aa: CASSQLGAVSYNSPLHF

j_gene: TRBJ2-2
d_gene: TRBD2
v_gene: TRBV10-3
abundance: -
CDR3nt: TGTGCCATCAGTTCCGCACTAGCGGGGGCGAACACCGGGGAGCTGTTTTTT
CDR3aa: CAISSALAGANTGELFF

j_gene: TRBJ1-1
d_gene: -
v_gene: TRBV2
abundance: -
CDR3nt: TGTGCCAGCAGTGGGGATATGAACACTGAAGCTTTCTTT
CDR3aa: CASSGDMNTEAFF

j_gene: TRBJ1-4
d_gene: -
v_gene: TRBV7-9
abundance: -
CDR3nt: TGTGCCAGCAGCAACCTGGGACTTCTGGTGGAAAAACTGTTTTTT
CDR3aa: CASSNLGLLVEKLFF

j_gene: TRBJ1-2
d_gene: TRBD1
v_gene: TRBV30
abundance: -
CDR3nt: TGTGCCTGGAGTGTACGTGGACAGGGTGGTGGCTACACCTTC
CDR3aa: CAWSVRGQGGGYTF

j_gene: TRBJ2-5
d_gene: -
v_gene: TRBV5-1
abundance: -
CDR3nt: TGCGCCAGCAGCTTGAATTCCAGCCCAGAGACCCAGTACTTC
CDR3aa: CASSLNSSPETQYF

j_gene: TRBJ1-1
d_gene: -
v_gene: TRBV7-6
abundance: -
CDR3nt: TGTGCCAGCACCAGTAAAGACTCTCGCGGACAGATCATGAACACTGAAGCTTTCTTT
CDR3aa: CASTSKDSRGQIMNTEAFF

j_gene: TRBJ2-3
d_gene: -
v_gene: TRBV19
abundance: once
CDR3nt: TGTGCCAGTAGTATACAAGATAGCACAGATACGCAGTATTTT
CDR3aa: CASSIQDSTDTQYF

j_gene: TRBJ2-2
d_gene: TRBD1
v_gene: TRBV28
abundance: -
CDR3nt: TGTGCCACCCCTAGGGACAGGGGGCACACCGGGGAGCTGTTTTTT
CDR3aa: CATPRDRGHTGELFF

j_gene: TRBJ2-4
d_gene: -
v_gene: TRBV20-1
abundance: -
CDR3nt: TGCAGTGCCACACTAGGAAACATTCAGTACTTC
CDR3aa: CSATLGNIQYF

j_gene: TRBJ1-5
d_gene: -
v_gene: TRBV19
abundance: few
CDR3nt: TGTGCCAGTACCCCGGGGGCGATTAGCAATCAGCCCCAGCATTTT
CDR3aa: CASTPGAISNQPQHF

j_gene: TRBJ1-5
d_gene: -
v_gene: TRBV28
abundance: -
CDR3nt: TGTGCCAGCAGTTTAGGTCTGGCTAATCAGCCCCAGCATTTT
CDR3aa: CASSLGLANQPQHF

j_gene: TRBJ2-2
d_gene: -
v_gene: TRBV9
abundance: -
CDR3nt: TGTGCCAGCAGCGCCCGGAACATGGGGGAGACCGGGGAGCTGTTTTTT
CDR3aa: CASSARNMGETGELFF

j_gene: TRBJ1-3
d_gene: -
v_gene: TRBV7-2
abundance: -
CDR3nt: TGTGCCAGCAGCCCCTACGACAGGATAAACACCATATATTTT
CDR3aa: CASSPYDRINTIYF

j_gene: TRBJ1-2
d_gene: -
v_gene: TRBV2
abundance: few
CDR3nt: TGTGCCAGCAGTGATGGATTCAAAGCGAACTATGGCTACACCTTC
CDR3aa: CASSDGFKANYGYTF

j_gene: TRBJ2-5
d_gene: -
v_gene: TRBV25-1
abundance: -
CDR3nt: TGTGCCAGCAGTGCGCCTGGAGGGCGAGAGACCCAGTACTTC
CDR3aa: CASSAPGGRETQYF

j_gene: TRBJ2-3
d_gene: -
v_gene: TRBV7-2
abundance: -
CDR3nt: TGTGCCAGCAGCTTAAGCCCCACAGATACGCAGTATTTT
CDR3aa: CASSLSPTDTQYF